This T cell receptor (beta chain) was sequenced for a study of beta chain features in type 1 diabetes. This clone has a handful of counts. Its target is not known. General study findings and limits: In every one of the four CD4+ subsets, TCRB CDR3s were moderately but significantly shorter in Type 1 diabetes patients. Since sequencing was performed on cDNA, cells with high TCR expression could be over-represented.

Reverse transcription of all isolated RNA meant that expressed TCRB transcripts were sequenced. Libraries were prepared by immunoSEQ multiplex PCR; TCRdb keeps only in-frame clonotypes and omits some of them. The sample holds roughly 730,000 clones, around an eighth seen once. The TCR comes from a man aged 18 to 30 with type 1 diabetes. Sequencing was performed on naive CD4+ T cells from blood.

The CDR3: CASSLGLPEGRGRRMGYTF. CDR3 sequence (DNA): TGTGCCAGCAGCTTAGGCCTTCCGGAGGGTCGGGGTCGGAGAATGGGCTACACCTTC. The rearrangement joins TRBV13 to TRBJ1-2; the D is unclear. CDR3 length equals 19 residues. V lost 0 bases to trimming and J lost 8 bases, with 28 bases between them. Germline V gene sequence: CDR1 PRHDT, CDR2 FYEKMQ (reference sequence).